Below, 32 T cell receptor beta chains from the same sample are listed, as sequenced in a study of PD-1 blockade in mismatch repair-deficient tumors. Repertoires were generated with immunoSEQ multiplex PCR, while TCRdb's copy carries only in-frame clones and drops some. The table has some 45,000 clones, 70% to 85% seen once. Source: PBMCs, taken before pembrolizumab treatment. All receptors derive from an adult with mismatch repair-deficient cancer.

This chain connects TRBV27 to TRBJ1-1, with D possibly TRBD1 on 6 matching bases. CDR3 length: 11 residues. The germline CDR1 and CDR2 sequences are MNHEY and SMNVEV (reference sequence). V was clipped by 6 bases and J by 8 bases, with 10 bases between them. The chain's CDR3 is CASRKGVEAFF. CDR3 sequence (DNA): TGTGCCAGCAGAAAGGGGGTCGAAGCTTTCTTT.

CDR3: CASSAPDDTQYF. CDR3 nucleotide sequence: TGTGCCAGCAGTGCCCCGGACGATACGCAGTATTTT. V is TRBV6-1 and J is TRBJ2-3; D uncertain. V shed 4 bases and J shed 6 bases, with 8 bases lying between them. Germline loops: CDR1 MNHNS, CDR2 SASEGT. This CDR3 contains 12 residues.

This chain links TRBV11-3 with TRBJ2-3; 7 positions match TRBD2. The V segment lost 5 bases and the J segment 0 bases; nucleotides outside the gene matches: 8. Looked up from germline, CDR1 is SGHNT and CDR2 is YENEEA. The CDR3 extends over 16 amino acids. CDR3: CASSPRLARSTDTQYF. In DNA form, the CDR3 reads TGTGCCAGCAGCCCCCGACTAGCTCGCAGCACAGATACGCAGTATTTT.

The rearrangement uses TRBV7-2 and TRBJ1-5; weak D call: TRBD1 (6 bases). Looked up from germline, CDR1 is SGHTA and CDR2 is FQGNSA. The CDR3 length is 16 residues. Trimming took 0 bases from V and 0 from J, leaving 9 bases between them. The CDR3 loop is CASSLAGGYSNQPQHF. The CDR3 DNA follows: TGTGCCAGCAGCTTAGCAGGGGGATATAGCAATCAGCCCCAGCATTTT.

Written as DNA, the CDR3 is TGTGCCAGCAACTTTCCCGACCCTTTCTTC. It encodes CASNFPDPFF. V gene TRBV7-9 combines with J gene TRBJ2-1; D is undetermined. V lost 7 bases, J lost 16 bases, and 14 bases lay in between. This CDR3 contains 10 residues. Germline CDR1 SEHNR, CDR2 FQNEAQ (reference sequence).

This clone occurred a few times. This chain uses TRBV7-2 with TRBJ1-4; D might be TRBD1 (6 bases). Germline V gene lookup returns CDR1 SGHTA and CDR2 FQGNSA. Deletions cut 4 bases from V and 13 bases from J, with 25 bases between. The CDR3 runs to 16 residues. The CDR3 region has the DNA TGTGCCAGCAGCTATCGACCGGGATCGGGGGAGGGGGGACTGTTTTTT. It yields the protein CASSYRPGSGEGGLFF.

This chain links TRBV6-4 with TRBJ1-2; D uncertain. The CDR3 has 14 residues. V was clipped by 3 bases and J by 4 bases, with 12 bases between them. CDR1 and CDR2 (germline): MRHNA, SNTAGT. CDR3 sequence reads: CASSEGSAGYGYTF. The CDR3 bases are TGTGCCAGCAGTGAGGGCAGTGCGGGCTATGGCTACACCTTC.

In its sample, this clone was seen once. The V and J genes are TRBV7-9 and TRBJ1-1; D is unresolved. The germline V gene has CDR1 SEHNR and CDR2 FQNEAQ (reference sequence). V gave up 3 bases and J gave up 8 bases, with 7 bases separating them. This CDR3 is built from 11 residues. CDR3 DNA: TGTGCCAGCAGCTTGGCAAGAGAAGCTTTCTTT. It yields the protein CASSLAREAFF.

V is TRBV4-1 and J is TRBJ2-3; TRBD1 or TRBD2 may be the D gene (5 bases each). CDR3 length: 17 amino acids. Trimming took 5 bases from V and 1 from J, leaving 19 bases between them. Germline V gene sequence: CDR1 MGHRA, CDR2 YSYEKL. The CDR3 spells CASSSLFLGTRTDTQYF. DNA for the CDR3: TGCGCCAGCAGCTCCCTATTTTTGGGGACGCGCACAGATACGCAGTATTTT.

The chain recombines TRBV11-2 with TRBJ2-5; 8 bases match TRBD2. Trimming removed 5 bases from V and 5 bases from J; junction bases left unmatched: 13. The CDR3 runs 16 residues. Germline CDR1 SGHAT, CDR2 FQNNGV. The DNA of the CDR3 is TGTGCCAGCAGCCCCCCGGGACTAGTAAGCGAGGAGACCCAGTACTTC. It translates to CASSPPGLVSEETQYF.

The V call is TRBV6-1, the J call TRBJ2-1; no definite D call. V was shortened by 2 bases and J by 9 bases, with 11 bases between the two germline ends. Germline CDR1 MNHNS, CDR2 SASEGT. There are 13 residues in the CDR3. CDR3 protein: CASSEIAKAEQFF. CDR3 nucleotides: TGTGCCAGCAGTGAAATAGCCAAGGCTGAGCAGTTCTTC.

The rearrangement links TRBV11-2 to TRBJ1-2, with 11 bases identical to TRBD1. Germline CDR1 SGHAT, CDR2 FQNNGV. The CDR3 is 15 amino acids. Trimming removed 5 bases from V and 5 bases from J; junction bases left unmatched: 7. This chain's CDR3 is CASSPGQGAWYGYTF. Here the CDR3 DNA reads TGTGCCAGCAGCCCCGGACAGGGGGCTTGGTATGGCTACACCTTC.

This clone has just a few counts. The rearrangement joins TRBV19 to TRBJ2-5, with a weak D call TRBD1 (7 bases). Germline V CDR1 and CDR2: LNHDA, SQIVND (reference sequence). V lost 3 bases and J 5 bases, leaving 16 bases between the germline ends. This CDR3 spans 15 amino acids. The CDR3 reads CASSIGGGLRETQYF. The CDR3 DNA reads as TGTGCCAGTAGTATCGGAGGGGGCCTCCGGGAGACCCAGTACTTC.

CDR3 nucleotides: TGTGCCAGCAGCTTGGCTCGTGGGAGGTGGTACGAGCAGTACTTC. Translation gives CASSLARGRWYEQYF. The gene calls are TRBV5-5 and TRBJ2-7, with D possibly being TRBD2 (6 bases). In germline, CDR1 is SGHKS, CDR2 YYEKEE (reference sequence). The CDR3 has 15 amino acids. Trimming pared 0 bases from V and 4 bases from J, leaving 14 bases between.

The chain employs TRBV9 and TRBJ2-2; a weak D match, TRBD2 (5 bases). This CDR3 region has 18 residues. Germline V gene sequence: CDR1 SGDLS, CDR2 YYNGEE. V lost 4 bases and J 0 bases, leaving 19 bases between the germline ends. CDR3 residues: CASSLPRQTTSNTGELFF. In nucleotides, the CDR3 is TGTGCCAGCAGCCTCCCACGGCAGACTACCTCGAACACCGGGGAGCTGTTTTTT.

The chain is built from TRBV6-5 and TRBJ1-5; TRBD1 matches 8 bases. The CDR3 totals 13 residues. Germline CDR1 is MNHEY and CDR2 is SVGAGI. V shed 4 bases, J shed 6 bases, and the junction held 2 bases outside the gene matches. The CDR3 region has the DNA TGTGCCAGCAGTTCAGGGGGCCGTCAGCCCCAGCATTTT. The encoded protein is CASSSGGRQPQHF.

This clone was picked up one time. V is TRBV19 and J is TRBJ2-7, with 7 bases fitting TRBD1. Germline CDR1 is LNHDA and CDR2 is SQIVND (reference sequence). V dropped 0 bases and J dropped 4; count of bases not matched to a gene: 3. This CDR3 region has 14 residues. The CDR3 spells CASSIDRGTYEQYF. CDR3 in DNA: TGTGCCAGTAGTATAGACAGGGGGACATACGAGCAGTACTTC.

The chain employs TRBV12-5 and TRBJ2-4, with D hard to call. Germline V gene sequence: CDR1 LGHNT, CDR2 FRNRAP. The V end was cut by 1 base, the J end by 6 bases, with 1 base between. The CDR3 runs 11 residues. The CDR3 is CASGLGNIQYF. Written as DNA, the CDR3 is TGTGCTAGTGGTTTGGGAAACATTCAGTACTTC.

The CDR3 loop is CAAAEPAGASTDTQYF. The CDR3 nucleotides are TGTGCCGCCGCCGAACCAGCGGGAGCGAGCACAGATACGCAGTATTTT. The chain is built from TRBV19 and TRBJ2-3, with TRBD2 matching over 8 bases. Germline V gives CDR1 LNHDA, CDR2 SQIVND (reference sequence). J lost 0 bases, V lost 11 bases, and 13 bases had no gene match. The CDR3 covers 16 residues.

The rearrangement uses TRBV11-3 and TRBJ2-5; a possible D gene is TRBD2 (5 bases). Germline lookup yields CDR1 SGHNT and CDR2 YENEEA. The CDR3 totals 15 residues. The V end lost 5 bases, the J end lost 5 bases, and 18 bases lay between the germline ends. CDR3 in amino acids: CASSPRLSSGETQYF. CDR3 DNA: TGTGCCAGCAGCCCAAGACTATCATCTGGTGAGACCCAGTACTTC.

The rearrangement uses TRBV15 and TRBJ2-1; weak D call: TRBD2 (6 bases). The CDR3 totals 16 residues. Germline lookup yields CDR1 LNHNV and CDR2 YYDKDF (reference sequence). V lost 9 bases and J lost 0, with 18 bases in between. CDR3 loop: CATRLLATGSYNEQFF. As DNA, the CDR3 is TGTGCCACGAGGTTGCTAGCGACCGGCTCCTACAATGAGCAGTTCTTC. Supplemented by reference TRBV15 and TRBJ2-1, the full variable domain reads DAMVIQNPRYQVTQFGKPVTLSCSQTLNHNVMYWYQQKSSQAPKLLFHYYDKDFNNEADTPDNFQSRRPNTSFCFLDIRSPGLGDTAMYLCATRLLATGSYNEQFFGPGTRLTVL.

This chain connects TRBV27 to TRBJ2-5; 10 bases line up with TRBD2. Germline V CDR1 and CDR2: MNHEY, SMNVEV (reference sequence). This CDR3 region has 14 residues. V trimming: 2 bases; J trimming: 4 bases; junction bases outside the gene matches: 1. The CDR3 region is CASSLQREGETQYF. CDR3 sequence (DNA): TGTGCCAGCAGTTTACAGCGGGAGGGAGAGACCCAGTACTTC.

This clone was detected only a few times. CDR3 nucleotides: TGTGCCAGCAGACTGAGCGGGATCTCCTACGAGCAGTACTTC. Residues: CASRLSGISYEQYF. The rearrangement joins TRBV7-9 to TRBJ2-7, with 7 bases aligning to TRBD2. The CDR3 length is 14 residues. J gave up 0 bases and V 6 bases, and 5 bases lay outside the gene matches. The germline V gene encodes CDR1 SEHNR and CDR2 FQNEAQ (reference sequence). Variable domain in full (rest from reference TRBV7-9 and TRBJ2-7): DTGVSQNPRHKITKRGQNVTFRCDPISEHNRLYWYRQTLGQGPEFLTYFQNEAQLEKSRLLSDRFSAERPKGSFSTLEIQRTEQGDSAMYLCASRLSGISYEQYFGPGTRLTVT.

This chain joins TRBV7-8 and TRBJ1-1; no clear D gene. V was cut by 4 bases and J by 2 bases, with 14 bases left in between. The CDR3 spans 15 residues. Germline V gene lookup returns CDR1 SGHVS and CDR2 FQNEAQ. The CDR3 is CASSYGVPRNTEAFF. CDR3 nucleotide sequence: TGTGCCAGCAGCTACGGAGTTCCGAGAAACACTGAAGCTTTCTTT.

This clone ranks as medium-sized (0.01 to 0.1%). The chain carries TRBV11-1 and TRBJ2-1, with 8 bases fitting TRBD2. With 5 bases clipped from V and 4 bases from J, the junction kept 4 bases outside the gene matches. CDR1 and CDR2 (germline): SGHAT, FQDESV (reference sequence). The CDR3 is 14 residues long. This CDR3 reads CASSRTSSYNEQFF. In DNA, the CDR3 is TGTGCCAGCAGCCGGACTAGCTCTTACAATGAGCAGTTCTTC.

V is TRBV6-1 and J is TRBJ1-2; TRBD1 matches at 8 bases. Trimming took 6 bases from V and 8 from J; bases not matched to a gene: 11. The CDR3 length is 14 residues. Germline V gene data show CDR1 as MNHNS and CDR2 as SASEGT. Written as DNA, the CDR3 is TGTGCCAGCAGGGCGGACAGGGTAAGAGGCGGCTACACCTTC. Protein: CASRADRVRGGYTF.

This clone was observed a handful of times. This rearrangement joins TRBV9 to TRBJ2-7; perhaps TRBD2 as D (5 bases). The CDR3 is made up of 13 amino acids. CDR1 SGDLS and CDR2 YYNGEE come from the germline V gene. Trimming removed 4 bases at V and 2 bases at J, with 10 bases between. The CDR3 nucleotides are TGTGCCAGCAGCCCCGGGATGACCTACGAGCAGTACTTC. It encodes CASSPGMTYEQYF.

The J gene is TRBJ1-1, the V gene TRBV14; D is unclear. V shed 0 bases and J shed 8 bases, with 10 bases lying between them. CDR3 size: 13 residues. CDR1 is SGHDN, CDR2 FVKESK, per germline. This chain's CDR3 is CASSQDNRGEAFF. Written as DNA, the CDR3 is TGTGCCAGCAGCCAAGATAATAGAGGGGAAGCTTTCTTT.

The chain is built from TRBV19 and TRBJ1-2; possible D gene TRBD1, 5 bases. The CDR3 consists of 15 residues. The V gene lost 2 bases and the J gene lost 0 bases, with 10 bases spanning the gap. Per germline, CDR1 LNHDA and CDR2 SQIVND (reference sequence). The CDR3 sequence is CASSIWGSSNYGYTF. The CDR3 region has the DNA TGTGCCAGTAGTATATGGGGCAGCTCTAACTATGGCTACACCTTC. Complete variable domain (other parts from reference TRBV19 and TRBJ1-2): DGGITQSPKYLFRKEGQNVTLSCEQNLNHDAMYWYRQDPGQGLRLIYYSQIVNDFQKGDIAEGYSVSREKKESFPLTVTSAQKNPTAFYLCASSIWGSSNYGYTFGSGTRLTVV.

CDR3: CASSLNSVQTNSGANVLTF. The CDR3 DNA follows: TGTGCCAGCAGCTTAAATTCGGTACAGACGAACTCTGGGGCCAACGTCCTGACTTTC. This rearrangement joins TRBV7-3 to TRBJ2-6, with no clear D. CDR1 and CDR2 (germline): SGHTA, FQGTGA. This CDR3 contains 19 residues. Trimming shortened V by 1 base and J by 0 bases, and 16 bases separated the two germline ends. Using reference TRBV7-3 and TRBJ2-6 for the parts outside the CDR3, the full variable domain is GAGVSQTPSNKVTEKGKYVELRCDPISGHTALYWYRQSLGQGPEFLIYFQGTGAADDSGLPNDRFFAVRPEGSVSTLKIQRTERGDSAVYLCASSLNSVQTNSGANVLTFGAGSRLTVL.

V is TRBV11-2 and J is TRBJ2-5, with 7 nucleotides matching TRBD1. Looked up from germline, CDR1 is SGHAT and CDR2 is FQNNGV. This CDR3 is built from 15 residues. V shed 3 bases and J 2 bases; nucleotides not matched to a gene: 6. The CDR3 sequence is CASSLRQGLQETQYF. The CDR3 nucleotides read TGTGCCAGCAGCTTGCGACAGGGCTTGCAAGAGACCCAGTACTTC.

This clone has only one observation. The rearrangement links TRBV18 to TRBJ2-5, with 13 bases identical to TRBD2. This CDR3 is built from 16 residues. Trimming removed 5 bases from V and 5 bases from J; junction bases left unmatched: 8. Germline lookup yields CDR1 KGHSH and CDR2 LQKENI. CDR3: CASSARLAGGTETQYF. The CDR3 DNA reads TGTGCCAGCTCAGCCAGACTAGCGGGAGGAACGGAGACCCAGTACTTC. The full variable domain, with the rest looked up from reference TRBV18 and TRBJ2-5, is NAGVMQNPRHLVRRRGQEARLRCSPMKGHSHVYWYRQLPEEGLKFMVYLQKENIIDESGMPKERFSAEFPKEGPSILRIQQVVRGDSAAYFCASSARLAGGTETQYFGPGTRLLVL.